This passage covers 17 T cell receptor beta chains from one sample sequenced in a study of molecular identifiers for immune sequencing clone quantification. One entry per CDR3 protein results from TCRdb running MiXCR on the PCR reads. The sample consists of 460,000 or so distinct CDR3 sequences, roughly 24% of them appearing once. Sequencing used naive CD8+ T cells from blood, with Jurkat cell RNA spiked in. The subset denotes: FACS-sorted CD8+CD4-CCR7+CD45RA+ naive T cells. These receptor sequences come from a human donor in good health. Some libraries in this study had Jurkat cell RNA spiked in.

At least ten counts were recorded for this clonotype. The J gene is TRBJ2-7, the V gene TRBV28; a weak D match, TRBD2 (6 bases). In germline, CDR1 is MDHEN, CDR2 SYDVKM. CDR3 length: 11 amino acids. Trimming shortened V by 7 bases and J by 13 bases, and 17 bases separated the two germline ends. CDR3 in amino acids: CASTGGRTLYF. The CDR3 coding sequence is TGTGCCAGCACCGGGGGACGGACGTTATACTTC.

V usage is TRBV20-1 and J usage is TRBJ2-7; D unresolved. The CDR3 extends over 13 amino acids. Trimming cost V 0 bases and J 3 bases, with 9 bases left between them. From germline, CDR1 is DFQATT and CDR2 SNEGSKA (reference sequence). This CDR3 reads CSARDMYSYEQYF. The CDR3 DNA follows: TGCAGTGCTAGAGATATGTACAGCTACGAGCAGTACTTC.

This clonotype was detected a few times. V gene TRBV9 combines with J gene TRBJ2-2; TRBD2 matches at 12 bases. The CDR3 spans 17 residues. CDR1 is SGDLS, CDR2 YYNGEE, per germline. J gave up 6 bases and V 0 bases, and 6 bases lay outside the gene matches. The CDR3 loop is CASSVATTSGSAGELFF. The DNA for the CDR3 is TGTGCCAGCAGCGTAGCTACGACTAGCGGGAGTGCCGGGGAGCTGTTTTTT.

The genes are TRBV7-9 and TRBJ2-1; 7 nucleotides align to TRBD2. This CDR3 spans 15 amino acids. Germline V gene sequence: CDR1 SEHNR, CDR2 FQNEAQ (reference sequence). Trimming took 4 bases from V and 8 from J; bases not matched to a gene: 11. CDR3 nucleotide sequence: TGTGCCAGCAGCTCCTATGGTTCCGCGGGGGATGAGCAGTTCTTC. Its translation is CASSSYGSAGDEQFF.

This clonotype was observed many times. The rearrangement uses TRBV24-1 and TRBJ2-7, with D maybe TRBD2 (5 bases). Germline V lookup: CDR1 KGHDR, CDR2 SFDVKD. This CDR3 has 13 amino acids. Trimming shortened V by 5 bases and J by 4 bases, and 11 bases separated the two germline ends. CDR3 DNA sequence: TGTGCCACCAGTGCCCAGGACTGGTACGAGCAGTACTTC. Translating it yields CATSAQDWYEQYF.

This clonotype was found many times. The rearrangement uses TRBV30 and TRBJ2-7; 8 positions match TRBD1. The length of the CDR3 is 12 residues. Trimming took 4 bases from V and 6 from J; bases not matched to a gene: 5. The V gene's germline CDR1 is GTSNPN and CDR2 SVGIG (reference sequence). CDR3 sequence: CAWNAGGSEQYF. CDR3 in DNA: TGTGCCTGGAATGCAGGGGGCTCCGAGCAGTACTTC.

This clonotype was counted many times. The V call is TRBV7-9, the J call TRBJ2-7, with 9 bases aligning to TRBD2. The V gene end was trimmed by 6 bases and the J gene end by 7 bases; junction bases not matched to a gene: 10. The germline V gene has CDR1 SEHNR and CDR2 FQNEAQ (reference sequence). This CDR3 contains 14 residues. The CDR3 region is CASSIVAGAAEQYF. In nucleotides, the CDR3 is TGTGCCAGCAGTATCGTAGCGGGAGCTGCTGAGCAGTACTTC.

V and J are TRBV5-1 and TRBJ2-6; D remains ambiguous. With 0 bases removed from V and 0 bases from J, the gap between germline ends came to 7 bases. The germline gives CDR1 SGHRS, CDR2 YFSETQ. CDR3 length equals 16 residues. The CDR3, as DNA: TGCGCCAGCAGCTTGGCAAGGGACTCTGGGGCCAACGTCCTGACTTTC. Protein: CASSLARDSGANVLTF.

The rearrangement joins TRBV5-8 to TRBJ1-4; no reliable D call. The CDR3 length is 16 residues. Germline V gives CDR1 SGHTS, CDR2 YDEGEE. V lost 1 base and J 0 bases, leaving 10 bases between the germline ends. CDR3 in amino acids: CASSLTTSSTNEKLFF. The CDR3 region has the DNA TGTGCCAGCAGCTTGACCACGTCCTCAACTAATGAAAAACTGTTTTTT.

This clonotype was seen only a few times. The CDR3: CASSTSSGGFEQYF. In DNA form, the CDR3 reads TGTGCCAGCAGCACCTCTAGCGGGGGTTTCGAGCAGTACTTC. The chain combines TRBV7-9 with TRBJ2-7, with 10 bases aligning to TRBD2. The CDR3 is made up of 14 amino acids. Unmatched junction bases numbered 7, after V lost 5 bases and J lost 6 bases. The germline CDR1 and CDR2 sequences are SEHNR and FQNEAQ (reference sequence).

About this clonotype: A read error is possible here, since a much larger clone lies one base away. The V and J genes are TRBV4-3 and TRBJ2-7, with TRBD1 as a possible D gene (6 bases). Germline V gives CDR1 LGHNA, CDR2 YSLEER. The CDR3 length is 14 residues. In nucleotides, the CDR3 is TGCGCCGGCAGCCAAGGTACAGGGTATCGGGAGCAGTACTTC. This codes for CAGSQGTGYREQYF.

This CDR3 reads CASSPTAASSYNSPLHF. CDR3 nucleotides: TGTGCCAGCAGTCCCACGGCGGCAAGCTCCTATAATTCACCCCTCCACTTT. The rearrangement links TRBV27 to TRBJ1-6; D is unclear. Trimming removed 5 bases from V and 0 bases from J, with 14 bases in between. The CDR3 is 17 amino acids. Germline V gene lookup returns CDR1 MNHEY and CDR2 SMNVEV (reference sequence).

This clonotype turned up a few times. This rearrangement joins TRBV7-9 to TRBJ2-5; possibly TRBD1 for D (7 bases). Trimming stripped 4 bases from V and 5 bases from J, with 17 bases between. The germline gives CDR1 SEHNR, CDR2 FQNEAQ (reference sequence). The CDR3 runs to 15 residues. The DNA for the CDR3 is TGTGCCAGCAGCTCCAGGGGCAGGGGGGACGAGACCCAGTACTTC. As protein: CASSSRGRGDETQYF.

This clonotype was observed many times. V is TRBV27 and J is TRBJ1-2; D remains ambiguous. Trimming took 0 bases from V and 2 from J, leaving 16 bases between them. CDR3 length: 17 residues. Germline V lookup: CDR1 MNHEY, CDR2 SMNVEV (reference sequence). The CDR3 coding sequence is TGTGCCAGCAGTTTATCCTTTTCTGACGAGCGAAACTATGGCTACACCTTC. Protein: CASSLSFSDERNYGYTF.

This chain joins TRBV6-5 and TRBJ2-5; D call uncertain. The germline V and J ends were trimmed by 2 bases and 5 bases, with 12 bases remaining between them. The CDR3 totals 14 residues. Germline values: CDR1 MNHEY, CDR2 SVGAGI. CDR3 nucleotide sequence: TGTGCCAGCAGTTACACTACTCTGCCGGAGACCCAGTACTTC. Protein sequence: CASSYTTLPETQYF.

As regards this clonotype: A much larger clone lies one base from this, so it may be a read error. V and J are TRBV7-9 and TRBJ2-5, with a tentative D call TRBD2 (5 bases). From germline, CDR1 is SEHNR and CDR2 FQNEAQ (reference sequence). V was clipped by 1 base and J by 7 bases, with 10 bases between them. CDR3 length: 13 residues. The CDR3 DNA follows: TGTGCCAGCAGCTTAGGTCTAGGAGGGACCCAGTACTTC. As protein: CASSLGLGGTQYF.

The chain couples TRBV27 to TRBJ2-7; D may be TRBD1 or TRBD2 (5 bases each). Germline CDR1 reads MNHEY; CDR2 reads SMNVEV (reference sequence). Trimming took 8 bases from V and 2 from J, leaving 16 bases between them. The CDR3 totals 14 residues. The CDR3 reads CASRDEGNPYEQYF. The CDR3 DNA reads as TGTGCCAGCCGCGATGAGGGGAACCCCTACGAGCAGTACTTC.